This T cell receptor beta chain was sequenced in a study of control samples from healthy donors and cancer patients. This clone was found once. Sequenced by immunoSEQ multiplex PCR; TCRdb stores in-frame clones only, minus some. This sample has roughly 120,000 clones; about nine tenths occur once, and the top ten carry 4% to 5.5%. Germline V gene data show CDR1 as MNHEY and CDR2 as SMNVEV (reference sequence). With 5 bases clipped from V and 4 bases from J, the junction kept 10 bases outside the gene matches. This CDR3 has 17 residues. This TCR came from a human donor in good health. The donor label of this sample is uncertain. V is TRBV27 and J is TRBJ2-3, with 12 bases aligning to TRBD2. Sequences were obtained from blood. The CDR3 loop reads CASSATRTSGVADTQYF. The CDR3 nucleotides are TGTGCCAGCAGTGCGACGAGGACTAGCGGGGTAGCAGATACGCAGTATTTT.